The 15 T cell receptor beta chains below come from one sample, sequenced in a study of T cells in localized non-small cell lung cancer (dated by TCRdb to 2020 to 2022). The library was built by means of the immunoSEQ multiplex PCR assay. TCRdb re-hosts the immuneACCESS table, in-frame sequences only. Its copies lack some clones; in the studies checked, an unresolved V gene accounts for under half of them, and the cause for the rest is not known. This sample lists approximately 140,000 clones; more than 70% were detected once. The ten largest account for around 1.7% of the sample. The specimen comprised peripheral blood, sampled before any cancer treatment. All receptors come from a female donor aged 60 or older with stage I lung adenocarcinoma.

The CDR3 bases are TGCGCCAGCAGCTTGGACGGTGACTCTGGAAACACCATATATTTT. Translating it yields CASSLDGDSGNTIYF. The rearrangement uses TRBV5-1 and TRBJ1-3; D gene ambiguous. Germline V gene sequence: CDR1 SGHRS, CDR2 YFSETQ. Trimming shortened V by 0 bases and J by 0 bases, and 7 bases separated the two germline ends. The CDR3 has 15 residues. Variable domain in full (rest from reference TRBV5-1 and TRBJ1-3): KAGVTQTPRYLIKTRGQQVTLSCSPISGHRSVSWYQQTPGQGLQFLFEYFSETQRNKGNFPGRFSGRQFSNSRSEMNVSTLELGDSALYLCASSLDGDSGNTIYFGEGSWLTVV.

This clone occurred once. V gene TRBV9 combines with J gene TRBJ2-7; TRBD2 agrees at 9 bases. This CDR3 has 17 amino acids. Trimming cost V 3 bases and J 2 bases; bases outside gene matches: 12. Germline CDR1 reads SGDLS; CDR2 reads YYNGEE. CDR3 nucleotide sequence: TGTGCCAGCAGCGGAGCCCAACTAGCGGGTCGACCCTACGAGCAGTACTTC. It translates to CASSGAQLAGRPYEQYF.

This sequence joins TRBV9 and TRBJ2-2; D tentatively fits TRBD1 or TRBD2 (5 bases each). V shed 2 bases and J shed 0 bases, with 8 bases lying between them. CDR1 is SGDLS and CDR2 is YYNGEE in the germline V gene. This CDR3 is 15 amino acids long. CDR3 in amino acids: CASSVGRANTGELFF. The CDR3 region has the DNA TGTGCCAGCAGCGTGGGACGCGCGAACACCGGGGAGCTGTTTTTT. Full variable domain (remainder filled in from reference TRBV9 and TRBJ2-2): DSGVTQTPKHLITATGQRVTLRCSPRSGDLSVYWYQQSLDQGLQFLIQYYNGEERAKGNILERFSAQQFPDLHSELNLSSLELGDSALYFCASSVGRANTGELFFGEGSRLTVL.

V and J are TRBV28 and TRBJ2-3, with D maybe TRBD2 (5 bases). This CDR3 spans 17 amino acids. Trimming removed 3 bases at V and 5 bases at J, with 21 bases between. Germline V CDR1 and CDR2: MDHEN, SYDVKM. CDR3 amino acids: CASSFFLSARKGDTQYF. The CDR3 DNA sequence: TGTGCCAGCAGTTTTTTTCTTAGCGCCCGAAAGGGAGATACGCAGTATTTT.

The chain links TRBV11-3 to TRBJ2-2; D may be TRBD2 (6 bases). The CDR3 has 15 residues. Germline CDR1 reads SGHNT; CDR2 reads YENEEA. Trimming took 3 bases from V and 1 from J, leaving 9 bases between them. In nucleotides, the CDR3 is TGTGCCAGCAGCTTTGGTAGCGGGAACACCGGGGAGCTGTTTTTT. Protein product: CASSFGSGNTGELFF.

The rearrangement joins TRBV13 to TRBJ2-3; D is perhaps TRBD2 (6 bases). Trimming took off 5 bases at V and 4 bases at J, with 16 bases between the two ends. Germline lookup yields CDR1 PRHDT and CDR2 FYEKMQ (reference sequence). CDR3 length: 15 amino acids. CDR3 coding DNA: TGTGCCAGCAGCGGGGACTCGGCGAGGGCAGATACGCAGTATTTT. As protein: CASSGDSARADTQYF.

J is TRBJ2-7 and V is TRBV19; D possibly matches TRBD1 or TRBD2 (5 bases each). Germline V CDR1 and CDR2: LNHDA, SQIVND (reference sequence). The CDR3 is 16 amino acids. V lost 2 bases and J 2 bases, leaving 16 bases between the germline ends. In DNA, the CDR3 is TGTGCCAGTAGTATAACCTGGGAGATGGGGGCCTACGAGCAGTACTTC. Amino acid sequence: CASSITWEMGAYEQYF.

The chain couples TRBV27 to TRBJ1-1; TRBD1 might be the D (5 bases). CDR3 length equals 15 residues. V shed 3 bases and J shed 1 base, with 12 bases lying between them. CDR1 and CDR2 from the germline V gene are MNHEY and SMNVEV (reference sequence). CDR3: CASSLQTGENTEAFF. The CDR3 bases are TGTGCCAGCAGTTTGCAAACAGGTGAGAACACTGAAGCTTTCTTT.

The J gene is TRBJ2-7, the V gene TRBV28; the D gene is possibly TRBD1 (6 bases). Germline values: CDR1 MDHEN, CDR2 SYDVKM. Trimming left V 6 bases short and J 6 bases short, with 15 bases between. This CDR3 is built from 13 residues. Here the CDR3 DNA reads TGTGCCAGCAGGATCAGGGGTGAGGGCGAGCAGTACTTC. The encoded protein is CASRIRGEGEQYF.

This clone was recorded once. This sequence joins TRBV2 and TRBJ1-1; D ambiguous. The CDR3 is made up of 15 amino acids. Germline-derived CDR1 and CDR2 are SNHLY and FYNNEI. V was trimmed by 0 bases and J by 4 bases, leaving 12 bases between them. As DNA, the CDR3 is TGTGCCAGCAGTGAAGCGGCGCGGTTGGGCACTGAAGCTTTCTTT. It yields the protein CASSEAARLGTEAFF. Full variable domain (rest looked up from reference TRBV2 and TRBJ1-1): EPEVTQTPSHQVTQMGQEVILRCVPISNHLYFYWYRQILGQKVEFLVSFYNNEISEKSEIFDDQFSVERPDGSNFTLKIRSTKLEDSAMYFCASSEAARLGTEAFFGQGTRLTVV.

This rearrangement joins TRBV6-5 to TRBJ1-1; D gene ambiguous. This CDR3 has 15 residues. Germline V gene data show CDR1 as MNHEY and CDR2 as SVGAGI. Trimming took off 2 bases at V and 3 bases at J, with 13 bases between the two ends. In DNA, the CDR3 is TGTGCCAGCAGTTACACCGGGAGGCGTTACACTGAAGCTTTCTTT. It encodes CASSYTGRRYTEAFF.

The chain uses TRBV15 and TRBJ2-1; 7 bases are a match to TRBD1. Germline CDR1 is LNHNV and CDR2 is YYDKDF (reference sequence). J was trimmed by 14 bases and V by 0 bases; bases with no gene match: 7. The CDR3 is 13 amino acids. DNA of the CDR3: TGTGCCACCAGCAGAGAATCCGACAGGGTTAAGTTCTTC. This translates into CATSRESDRVKFF.

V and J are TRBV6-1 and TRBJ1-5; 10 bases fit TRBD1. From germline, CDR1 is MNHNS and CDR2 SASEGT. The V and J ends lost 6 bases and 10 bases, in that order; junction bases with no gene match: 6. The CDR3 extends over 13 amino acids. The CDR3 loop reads CASRVTGGSPQHF. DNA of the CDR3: TGTGCCAGCAGGGTGACAGGGGGCAGCCCCCAGCATTTT.

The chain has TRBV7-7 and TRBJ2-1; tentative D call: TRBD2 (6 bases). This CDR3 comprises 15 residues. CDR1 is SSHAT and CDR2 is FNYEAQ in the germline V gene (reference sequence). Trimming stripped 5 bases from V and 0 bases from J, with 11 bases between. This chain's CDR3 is CASSRGRSSYNEQFF. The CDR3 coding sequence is TGTGCCAGCAGCCGTGGGAGGAGCTCCTACAATGAGCAGTTCTTC. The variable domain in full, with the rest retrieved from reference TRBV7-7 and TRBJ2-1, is GAGVSQSPRYKVTKRGQDVTLRCDPISSHATLYWYQQALGQGPEFLTYFNYEAQPDKSGLPSDRFSAERPEGSISTLTIQRTEQRDSAMYRCASSRGRSSYNEQFFGPGTRLTVL.

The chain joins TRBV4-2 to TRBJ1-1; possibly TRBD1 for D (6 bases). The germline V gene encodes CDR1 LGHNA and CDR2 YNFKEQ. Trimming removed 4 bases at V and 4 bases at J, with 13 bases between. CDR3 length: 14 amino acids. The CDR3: CASSPTGFGTEAFF. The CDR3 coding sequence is TGTGCCAGCAGCCCCACAGGGTTTGGCACTGAAGCTTTCTTT.